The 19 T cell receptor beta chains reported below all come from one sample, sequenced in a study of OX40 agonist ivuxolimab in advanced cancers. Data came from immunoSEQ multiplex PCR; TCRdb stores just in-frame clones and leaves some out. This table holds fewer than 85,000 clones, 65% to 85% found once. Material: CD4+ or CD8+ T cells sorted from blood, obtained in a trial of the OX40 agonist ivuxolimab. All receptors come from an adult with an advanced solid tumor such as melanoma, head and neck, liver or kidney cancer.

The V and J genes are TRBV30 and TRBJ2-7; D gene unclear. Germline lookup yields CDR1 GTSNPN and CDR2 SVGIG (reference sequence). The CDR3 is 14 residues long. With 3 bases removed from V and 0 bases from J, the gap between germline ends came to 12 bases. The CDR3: CAWRTKGSSYEQYF. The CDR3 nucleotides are TGTGCCTGGAGGACAAAGGGTAGCTCCTACGAGCAGTACTTC.

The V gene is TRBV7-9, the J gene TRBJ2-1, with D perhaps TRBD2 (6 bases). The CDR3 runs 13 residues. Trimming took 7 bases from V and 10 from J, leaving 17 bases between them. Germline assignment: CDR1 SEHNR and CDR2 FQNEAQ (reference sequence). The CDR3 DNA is TGTGCCAGCATTCCAGCGGGCGCGGGGGAGCAGTTCTTC. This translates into CASIPAGAGEQFF.

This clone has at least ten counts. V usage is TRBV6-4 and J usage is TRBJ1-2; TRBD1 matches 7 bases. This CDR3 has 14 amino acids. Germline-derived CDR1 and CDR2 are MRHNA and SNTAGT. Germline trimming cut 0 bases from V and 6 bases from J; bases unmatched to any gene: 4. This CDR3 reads CASSDSSRGDGYTF. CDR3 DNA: TGTGCCAGCAGTGACTCGAGCAGGGGGGATGGCTACACCTTC.

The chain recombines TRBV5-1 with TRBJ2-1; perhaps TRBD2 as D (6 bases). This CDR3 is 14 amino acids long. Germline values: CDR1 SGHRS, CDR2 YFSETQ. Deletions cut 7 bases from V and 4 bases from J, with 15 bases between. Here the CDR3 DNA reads TGCGCCAGCGGCCGGGACTCACCTTACAATGAGCAGTTCTTC. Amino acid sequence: CASGRDSPYNEQFF.

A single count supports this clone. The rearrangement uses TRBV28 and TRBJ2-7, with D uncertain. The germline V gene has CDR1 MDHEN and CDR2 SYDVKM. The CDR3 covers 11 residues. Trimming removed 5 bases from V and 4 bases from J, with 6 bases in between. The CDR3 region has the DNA TGTGCCAGCAGTCTAAAGTACGAGCAGTACTTC. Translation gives CASSLKYEQYF.

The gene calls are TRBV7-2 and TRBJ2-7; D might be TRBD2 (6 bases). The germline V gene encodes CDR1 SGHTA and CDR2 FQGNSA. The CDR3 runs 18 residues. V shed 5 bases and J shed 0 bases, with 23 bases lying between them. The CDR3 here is CASSPAGSGHLSSYEQYF. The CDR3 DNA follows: TGTGCCAGCAGCCCAGCGGGTTCGGGGCATTTAAGCTCCTACGAGCAGTACTTC.

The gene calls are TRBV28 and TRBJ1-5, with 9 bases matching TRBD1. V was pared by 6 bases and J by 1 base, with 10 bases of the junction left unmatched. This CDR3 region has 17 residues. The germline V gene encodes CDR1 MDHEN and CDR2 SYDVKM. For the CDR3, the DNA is TGTGCCAGCAGCCACGGGACAGGGATGTTGAGCAATCAGCCCCAGCATTTT. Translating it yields CASSHGTGMLSNQPQHF.

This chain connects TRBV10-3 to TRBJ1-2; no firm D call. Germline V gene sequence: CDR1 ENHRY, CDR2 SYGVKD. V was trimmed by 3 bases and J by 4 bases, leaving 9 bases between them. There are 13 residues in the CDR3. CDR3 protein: CAISDEDLYGYTF. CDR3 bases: TGTGCCATCAGTGACGAGGATCTCTATGGCTACACCTTC.

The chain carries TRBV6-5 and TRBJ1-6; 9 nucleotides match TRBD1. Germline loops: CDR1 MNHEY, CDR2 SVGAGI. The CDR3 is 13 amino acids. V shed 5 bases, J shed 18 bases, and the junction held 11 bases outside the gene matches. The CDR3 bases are TGTGCCAGCAGTGAAGGCAGTTGGGACAGGGCCCACTTT. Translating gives CASSEGSWDRAHF.

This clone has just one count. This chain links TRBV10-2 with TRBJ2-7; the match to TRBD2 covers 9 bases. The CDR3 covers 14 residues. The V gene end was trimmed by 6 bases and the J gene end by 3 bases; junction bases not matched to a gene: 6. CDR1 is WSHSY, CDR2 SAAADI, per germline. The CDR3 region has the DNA TGCGCCAGCAGACCCGGGACTAGCATCTACGAGCAGTACGTC. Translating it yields CASRPGTSIYEQYV.

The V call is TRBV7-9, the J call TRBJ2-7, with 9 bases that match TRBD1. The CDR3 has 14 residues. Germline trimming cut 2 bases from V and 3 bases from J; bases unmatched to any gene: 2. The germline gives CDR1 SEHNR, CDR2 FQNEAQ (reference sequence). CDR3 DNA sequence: TGTGCCAGCAGCTTATCGGACAGGGGCTACGAGCAGTACTTC. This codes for CASSLSDRGYEQYF.

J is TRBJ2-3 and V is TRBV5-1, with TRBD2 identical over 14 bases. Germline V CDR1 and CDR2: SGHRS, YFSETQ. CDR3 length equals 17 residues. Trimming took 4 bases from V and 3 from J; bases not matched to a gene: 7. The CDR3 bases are TGCGCCAGCAGCCCAGGGACTAGCGGGAGCGGGACAGATACGCAGTATTTT. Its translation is CASSPGTSGSGTDTQYF.

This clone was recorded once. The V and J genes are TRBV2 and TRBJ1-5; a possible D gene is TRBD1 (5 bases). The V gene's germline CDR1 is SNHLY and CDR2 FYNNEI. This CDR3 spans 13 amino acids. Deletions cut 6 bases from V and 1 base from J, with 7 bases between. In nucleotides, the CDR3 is TGTGCCAGCAGCGGGGACAGCAATCAGCCCCAGCATTTT. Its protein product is CASSGDSNQPQHF. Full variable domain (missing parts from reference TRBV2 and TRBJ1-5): EPEVTQTPSHQVTQMGQEVILRCVPISNHLYFYWYRQILGQKVEFLVSFYNNEISEKSEIFDDQFSVERPDGSNFTLKIRSTKLEDSAMYFCASSGDSNQPQHFGDGTRLSIL.

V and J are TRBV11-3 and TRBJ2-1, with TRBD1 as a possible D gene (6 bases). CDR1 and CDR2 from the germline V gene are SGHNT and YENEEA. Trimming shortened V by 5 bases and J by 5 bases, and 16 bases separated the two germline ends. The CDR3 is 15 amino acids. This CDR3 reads CASSPFRDKNNEQFF. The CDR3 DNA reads TGTGCCAGCAGCCCCTTCCGGGACAAGAACAATGAGCAGTTCTTC.

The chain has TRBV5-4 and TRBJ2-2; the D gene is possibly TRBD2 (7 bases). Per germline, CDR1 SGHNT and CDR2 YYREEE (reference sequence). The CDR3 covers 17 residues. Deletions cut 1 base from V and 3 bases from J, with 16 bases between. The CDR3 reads CASSLRAGGPHTGELFF. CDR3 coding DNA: TGTGCCAGCAGCTTGCGGGCCGGGGGGCCTCACACCGGGGAGCTGTTTTTT.

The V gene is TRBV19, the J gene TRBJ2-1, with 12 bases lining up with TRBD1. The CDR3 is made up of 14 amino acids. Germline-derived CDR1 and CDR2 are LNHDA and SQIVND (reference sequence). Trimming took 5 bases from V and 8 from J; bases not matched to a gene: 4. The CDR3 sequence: CASSLGQGAYEQFF. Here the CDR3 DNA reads TGTGCCAGTAGTCTGGGACAGGGGGCGTATGAGCAGTTCTTC.

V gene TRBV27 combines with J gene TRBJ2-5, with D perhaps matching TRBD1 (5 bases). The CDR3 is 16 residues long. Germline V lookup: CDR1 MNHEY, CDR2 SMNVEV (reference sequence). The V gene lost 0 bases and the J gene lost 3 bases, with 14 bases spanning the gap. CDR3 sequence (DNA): TGTGCCAGCAGTTTATCGCGGTGGGGCAGCGAAGAGACCCAGTACTTC. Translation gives CASSLSRWGSEETQYF.

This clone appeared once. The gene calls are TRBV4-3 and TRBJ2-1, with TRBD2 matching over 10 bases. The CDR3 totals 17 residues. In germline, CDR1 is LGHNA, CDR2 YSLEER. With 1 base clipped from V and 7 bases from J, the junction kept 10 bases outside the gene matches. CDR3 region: CASSQAPTSGIINEQFF. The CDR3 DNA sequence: TGCGCCAGCAGCCAAGCCCCCACTAGCGGGATAATAAATGAGCAGTTCTTC.

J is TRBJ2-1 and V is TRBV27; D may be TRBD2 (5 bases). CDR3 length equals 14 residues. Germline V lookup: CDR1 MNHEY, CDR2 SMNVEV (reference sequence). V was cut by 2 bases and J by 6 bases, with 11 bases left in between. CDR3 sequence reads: CASSLGIRGNEQFF. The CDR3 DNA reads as TGTGCCAGCAGTTTAGGTATCCGGGGCAATGAGCAGTTCTTC.